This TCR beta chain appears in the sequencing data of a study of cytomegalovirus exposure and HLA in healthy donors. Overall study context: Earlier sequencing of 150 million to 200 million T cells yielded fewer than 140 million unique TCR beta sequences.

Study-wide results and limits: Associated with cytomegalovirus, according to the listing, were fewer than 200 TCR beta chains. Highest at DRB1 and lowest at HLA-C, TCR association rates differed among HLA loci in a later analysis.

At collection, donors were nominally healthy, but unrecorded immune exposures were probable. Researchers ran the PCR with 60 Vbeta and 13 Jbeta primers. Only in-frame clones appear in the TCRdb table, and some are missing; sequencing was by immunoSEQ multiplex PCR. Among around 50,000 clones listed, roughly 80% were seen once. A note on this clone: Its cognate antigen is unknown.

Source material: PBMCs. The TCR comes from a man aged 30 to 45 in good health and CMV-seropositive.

The CDR3 spells CASSLGGQISGANVLTF. DNA of the CDR3: TGTGCCAGCAGCTTAGGTGGACAAATCTCTGGGGCCAACGTCCTGACTTTC. The chain combines TRBV7-9 with TRBJ2-6, with a possible D match to TRBD1 (5 bases). This CDR3 region has 17 residues. Trimming cost V 1 base and J 0 bases, with 10 bases left between them. Germline loops: CDR1 SEHNR, CDR2 FQNEAQ (reference sequence).